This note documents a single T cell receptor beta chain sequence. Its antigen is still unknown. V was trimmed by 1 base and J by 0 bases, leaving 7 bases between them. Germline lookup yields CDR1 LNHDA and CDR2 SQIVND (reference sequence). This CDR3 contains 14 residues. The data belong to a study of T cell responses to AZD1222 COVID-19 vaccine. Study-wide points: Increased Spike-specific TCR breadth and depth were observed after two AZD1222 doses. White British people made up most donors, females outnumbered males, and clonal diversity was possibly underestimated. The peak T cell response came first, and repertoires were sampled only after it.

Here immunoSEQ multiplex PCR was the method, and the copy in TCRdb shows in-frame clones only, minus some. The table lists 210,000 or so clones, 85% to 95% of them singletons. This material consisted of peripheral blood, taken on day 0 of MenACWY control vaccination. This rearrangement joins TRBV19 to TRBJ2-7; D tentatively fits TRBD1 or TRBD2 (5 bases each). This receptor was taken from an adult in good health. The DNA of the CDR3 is TGTGCCAGTAGTATAGGAGGGGACTCCTACGAGCAGTACTTC. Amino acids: CASSIGGDSYEQYF.